The rows below give T cell receptor beta chains drawn from one sample of a study of patients and donors after allogeneic stem cell transplantation. Each CDR3 protein is one row after TCRdb ran MiXCR on the RT-PCR reads. Altogether tens of thousands of distinct CDR3 sequences are present, approximately 5.2% being singletons, with the ten largest covering about 3%. The sequencing input was blood, either unsorted or a sorted T cell fraction (not recorded which). The receptor source for this set is a human donor who was either an allogeneic HSCT recipient or a stem cell or donor lymphocyte infusion donor (not recorded which). It is not recorded whose cells these are; they may come from a transplant donor. CDR3s include the opening cysteine and the closing phenylalanine or tryptophan. A D gene is named only where the DNA matches it firmly. The size field is filled for only some rows; it gives once, few, many or a size class.

V,size,J,D,DNA,CDR3
TRBV7-2,many,TRBJ2-1,-,TGTGCCAGCAGCTCCGACCGGTACAATGAGCAGTTCTTC,CASSSDRYNEQFF
TRBV4-1,many,TRBJ1-1,TRBD1,TGCGCCAGCAGAGCCCCGGGACAGCGAAACACTGAAGCTTTCTTT,CASRAPGQRNTEAFF
TRBV5-4,few,TRBJ2-1,-,TGTGCCAGCAGCCACGGTGGTAGCGGCGGATACAATGAGCAGTTCTTC,CASSHGGSGGYNEQFF
TRBV20-1,-,TRBJ2-1,-,TGCAGTGTTAGAGAGTTGGGTCGGACCCCCACGAATGAGCAGTTCTTC,CSVRELGRTPTNEQFF
TRBV9,many,TRBJ2-7,TRBD2,TGTGCCAGCAGCCCGGGACTAGCGGGGGGCGCCCTCTACGAGCAGTACTTC,CASSPGLAGGALYEQYF
TRBV7-8,many,TRBJ1-2,TRBD1,TGTGCCAGCAGAGCCGGGACAGGGCGTCTGGGCTACACCTTC,CASRAGTGRLGYTF
TRBV4-2,medium-sized,TRBJ2-2,-,TGTGCCAGCAGCCAAGGGGCGGTGAGAACCGGGGAGCTGTTTTTT,CASSQGAVRTGELFF
TRBV20-1,many,TRBJ2-7,TRBD1,TGCAGTGCTAGACCGACAGGGAAAAACTACGAGCAGTACTTC,CSARPTGKNYEQYF
TRBV20-1,many,TRBJ2-5,TRBD2,TGCAGTGCTAGAAGTCTAGCGGGAGGTTGGGAGACCCAGTACTTC,CSARSLAGGWETQYF
TRBV5-5,many,TRBJ2-1,-,TGTGCCAGCAGCTTGCGCCAGGGGTCCTACAATGAGCAGTTCTTC,CASSLRQGSYNEQFF
TRBV12-3/TRBV12-4,-,TRBJ2-5,TRBD2,TGTGCCAGCAGTTTAATCCAGCGGGGGGGCCAAGAGACCCAGTACTTC,CASSLIQRGGQETQYF
TRBV19,many,TRBJ2-1,TRBD1,TGTGCCAGTAGTATTTTAGTAGGGACAGAACTCTACAATGAGCAGTTCTTC,CASSILVGTELYNEQFF
TRBV10-3,medium-sized,TRBJ1-2,TRBD1,TGTGCCATCAGTGCGACAGGGGTTAATGGCTACACCTTC,CAISATGVNGYTF
TRBV20-1,many,TRBJ1-1,-,TGCAGTGCTCCCTTTGAGGGGGGGTTATACACTGAAGCTTTCTTT,CSAPFEGGLYTEAFF
TRBV3-1,few,TRBJ1-3,-,TGTGCCAGCAGCCAACCCCCGATACCCTCTGGAAACACCATATATTTT,CASSQPPIPSGNTIYF
TRBV4-1,many,TRBJ1-1,-,TGCGCCAGCAGCCAAGAACCGGGCCCGGACGCTGAAGCTTTCTTT,CASSQEPGPDAEAFF
TRBV3-1,many,TRBJ2-5,TRBD1,TGTGCCAGCAGCCAATCAGACAGGGGGAACCAAGAGACCCAGTACTTC,CASSQSDRGNQETQYF
TRBV2,many,TRBJ1-2,-,TGTGCCGGAGGGAAGGACGTCTATGGCTACACCTTC,CAGGKDVYGYTF
TRBV6-1,few,TRBJ2-1,-,TGTGCCTTCAAAAGCTCCTACAATGAGCAGTTCTTC,CAFKSSYNEQFF
TRBV3-1,many,TRBJ2-2,TRBD2,TGTGCCAGCAGCTATGGAGGACTAGCGAACACCGGGGAGCTGTTTTTT,CASSYGGLANTGELFF
TRBV2,-,TRBJ2-7,TRBD1,TGTGCCAGCAGTTATTTCGGACAGGGTTCCGAGCAGTACTTC,CASSYFGQGSEQYF
TRBV7-9,many,TRBJ1-6,-,TGTGCCAGCAGACCTCAGGGGAAGGATTCACCCCTCCACTTT,CASRPQGKDSPLHF
TRBV9,many,TRBJ1-1,TRBD1,TGTGCCAGCAGCGTAGCGGGGACAGGGGAAGCTTTCTTT,CASSVAGTGEAFF
TRBV5-5,many,TRBJ2-1,TRBD2,TGTGCCAGCAGCGCGGGGGGAAGCTCCTACAATGAGCAGTTCTTC,CASSAGGSSYNEQFF
TRBV30,many,TRBJ1-3,-,TGTGCCTGGAGTGTCGTAGGGGGTCGTGGAAACACCATATATTTT,CAWSVVGGRGNTIYF
TRBV11-3,-,TRBJ2-7,TRBD1,TGTGCCAGCAGCTCCGGACAGGGTGCCAACGGTAACGAACAGTACTTC,CASSSGQGANGNEQYF
TRBV20-1,few,TRBJ1-4,-,TGCAGTGCTAGAGATCCGAATACGGCTGGGGGTGCCGGACTGTTTTTT,CSARDPNTAGGAGLFF
TRBV11-2,few,TRBJ2-1,TRBD1,TGTGCCAGCAGCTTAGAGACAGGGAGTGAGCAGTTCTTC,CASSLETGSEQFF
TRBV6-5,-,TRBJ2-5,-,TGTGCCAGCAGTTACCAGGTCGGGGCGGGAAGAGAGACCCAGTACTTC,CASSYQVGAGRETQYF
TRBV11-2,many,TRBJ1-5,-,TGTGCCAGCAGCCTTGACGGGGGCCGGCAGCCCCAGCATTTT,CASSLDGGRQPQHF
TRBV7-9,-,TRBJ2-3,-,TGTGCCAGCAATCCAACTAGTAGCGGATCCACAGATACGCAGTATTTT,CASNPTSSGSTDTQYF
TRBV6-1,many,TRBJ2-2,TRBD2,TGTGCCAGCAGTGGGCTAGCGGGAGCAACCGGGGAGCTGTTTTTT,CASSGLAGATGELFF
TRBV14,many,TRBJ2-4,TRBD1,TGTGCCAGCAGGGGACAGGGGGCCACGAACATTCAGTACTTC,CASRGQGATNIQYF
TRBV5-4,many,TRBJ2-5,-,TGTGCCAGCAGCTTGGTGGGGGACCCCCAAGAGACCCAGTACTTC,CASSLVGDPQETQYF
TRBV5-1,many,TRBJ2-3,TRBD2,TGCGCCAGCAGCTTCGGTGCGGGAGCCGCAGATACGCAGTATTTT,CASSFGAGAADTQYF
TRBV20-1,many,TRBJ2-7,-,TGCAGTGCTTACACAGAGGACTCCTACGAGCAGTACTTC,CSAYTEDSYEQYF
TRBV18,-,TRBJ1-1,TRBD1,TGTGCCAGCTCACAAGGACAGGGCACTGAAGCTTTCTTT,CASSQGQGTEAFF
TRBV7-9,many,TRBJ1-6,-,TGTGCCAGCAGCTTGACTAATTCACCCCTCCACTTT,CASSLTNSPLHF
TRBV9,-,TRBJ1-1,-,TGTGCCAGCAGCGTAGCCCCCCACTTGATGAACACTGAAGCTTTCTTT,CASSVAPHLMNTEAFF
TRBV12-3/TRBV12-4,many,TRBJ1-6,TRBD1,TGTGCCAGCAGTTCCAGGGGGGCTTCACCCCTCCACTTT,CASSSRGASPLHF
TRBV10-1,many,TRBJ2-3,-,TGCGCCAGCAGTGAGTCGCAGGCCACAGATACGCAGTATTTT,CASSESQATDTQYF
TRBV20-1,many,TRBJ1-1,TRBD1,TGCAGTGCTTTTACTGCGGGACAGGGATACACTGAAGCTTTCTTT,CSAFTAGQGYTEAFF
TRBV6-1,many,TRBJ1-5,TRBD1,TGTGCCAGCAGTGGACTCTATCTAATGGGGCAGGGGGCTGGCAATCAGCCCCAGCATTTT,CASSGLYLMGQGAGNQPQHF
TRBV10-1,many,TRBJ2-1,-,TGCGCCAGCAGTGAAAGGGAGAATGAGCAGTTCTTC,CASSERENEQFF
TRBV27,many,TRBJ1-5,TRBD1,TGTGCCAGCAGCCCGGACAGGGTAGATCAGCCCCAGCATTTT,CASSPDRVDQPQHF
TRBV7-6,-,TRBJ2-7,TRBD2,TGTGCCAGCAGCTTAGCCAGTGCTAGCGGGAGGGCCTACGAGCAGTACTTC,CASSLASASGRAYEQYF